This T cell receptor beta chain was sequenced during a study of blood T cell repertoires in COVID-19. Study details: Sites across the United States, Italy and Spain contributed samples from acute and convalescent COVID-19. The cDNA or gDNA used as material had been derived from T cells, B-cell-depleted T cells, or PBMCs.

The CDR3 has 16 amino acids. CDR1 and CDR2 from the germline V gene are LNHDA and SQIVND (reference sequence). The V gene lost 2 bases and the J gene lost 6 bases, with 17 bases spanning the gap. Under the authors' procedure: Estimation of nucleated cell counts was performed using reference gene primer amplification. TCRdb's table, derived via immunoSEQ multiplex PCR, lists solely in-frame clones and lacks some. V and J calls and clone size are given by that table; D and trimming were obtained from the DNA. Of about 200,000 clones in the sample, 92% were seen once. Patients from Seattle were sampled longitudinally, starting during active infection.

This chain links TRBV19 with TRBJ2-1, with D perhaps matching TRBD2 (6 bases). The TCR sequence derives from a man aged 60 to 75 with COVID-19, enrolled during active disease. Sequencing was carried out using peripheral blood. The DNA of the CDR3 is TGTGCCAGTAGTATACAAAGACTACGGGGGTTCAATGAGCAGTTCTTC. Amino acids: CASSIQRLRGFNEQFF.